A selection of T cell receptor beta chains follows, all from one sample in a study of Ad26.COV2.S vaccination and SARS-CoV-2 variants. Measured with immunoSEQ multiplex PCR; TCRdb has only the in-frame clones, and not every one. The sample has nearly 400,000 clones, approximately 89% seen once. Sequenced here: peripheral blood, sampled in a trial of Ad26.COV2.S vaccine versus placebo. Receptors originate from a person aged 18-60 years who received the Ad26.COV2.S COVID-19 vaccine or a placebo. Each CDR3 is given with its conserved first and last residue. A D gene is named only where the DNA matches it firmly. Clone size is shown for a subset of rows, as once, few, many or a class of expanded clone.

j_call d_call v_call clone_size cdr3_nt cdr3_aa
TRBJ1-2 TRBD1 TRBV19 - TGTGCCAGTAGTGTAGGACAGGGGGCCTACTCTAACTATGGCTACACCTTC CASSVGQGAYSNYGYTF
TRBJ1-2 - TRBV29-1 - TGCAGCGTTGAAGTTAGTCCCCGTGGCTACACCTTC CSVEVSPRGYTF
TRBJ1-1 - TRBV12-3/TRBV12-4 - TGTGCCAGCACCGGGAACACTGAAGCTTTCTTT CASTGNTEAFF
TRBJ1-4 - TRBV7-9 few TGTGCCAGCAGCTTCGGGGAGGGGGAAAAACTGTTTTTT CASSFGEGEKLFF
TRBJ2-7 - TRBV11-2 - TGTGCCAGCAGCTTAGTGGAGCCGCGGGGCTACTACGAGCAGTACTTC CASSLVEPRGYYEQYF
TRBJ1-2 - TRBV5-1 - TGCGCCAGCAGCTTATCCCTTAGTCACACTTATGGCTACACCTTC CASSLSLSHTYGYTF
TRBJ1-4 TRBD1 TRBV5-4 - TGTGCCAGCAGCTTGGAGGGGGCGCACGAAAAACTGTTTTTT CASSLEGAHEKLFF
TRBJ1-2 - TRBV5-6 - TGTGCCAGCAGCGGGAGGGCGGAGGGCTCTAACTATGGCTACACCTTC CASSGRAEGSNYGYTF
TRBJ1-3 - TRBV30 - TGTGCCTGGAGTGGGGCACCAACTGGAAACACCATATATTTT CAWSGAPTGNTIYF
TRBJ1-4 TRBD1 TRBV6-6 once TGTGCCAGCCAGGACAGGGGGGCAACTAATGAAAAACTGTTTTTT CASQDRGATNEKLFF